This TCR beta chain was found in a study of blood T cells in healthy people across ages (dated by TCRdb to 2015 to 2017). Study-level background: Template switching captured roughly one uniquely barcoded TCR beta cDNA molecule per two T cells in model experiments. To track age-related changes in TCR beta repertoire diversity, the study relied on deep sequencing normalized with unique cDNA molecular identifiers. Four age groups were formed from the donors: young (average about 15 years), middle-aged (approximately 40), aged (62) and long-lived (less than 85). Using the same blood draw, the study looked at two additional independent replicas of 1 million unique cDNA reads for two donors, one aged 18 to 30 and the other aged 80 or older. Here is what the overall study found, with its caveats: Compared with the aged group, the long-lived group had more naive CD4+ T cells, fewer expanded clones and increased TCR diversity, a pattern suggesting age selection. Estimates of total diversity based on one million sequenced T cells were regarded as lower bounds and as underestimates. Conclusive comparison of naive and antigen-experienced compartments was prevented by the profiling of bulk unsorted PBMCs. Because the CMV infection status of the donors was unknown, age-related changes in expanded clonotypes may potentially have been confounded. Observed TCR beta diversity per million T cells fell roughly linearly with age, and a significant reduction was already apparent by age around 40. A strong correlation was found between observed TCR beta diversity and the percentage of naive T cells measured by flow cytometry.

Systemically healthy Caucasian individuals from Russia, approximately 39 in total and aged about 6 to 95 years, were included as donors. Roughly 10 milliliters of peripheral blood were collected from each donor into EDTA-treated Vacutainer tubes. Ficoll-Paque density-gradient centrifugation was used to isolate PBMCs, with at least 6 million obtained per sample. Trizol reagent was used to extract total RNA from PBMCs, with at least 6 micrograms per sample. For every donor, flow cytometry on a PBMC aliquot measured the percentage of naive CD45RAhigh/CD27high T cells. Library preparation was by 5' RACE. The instrument given in TCRdb is Illumina HiSeq 2500. A second roughly 6 to 12 cycle PCR used a sample-barcoded 5' primer and a J-beta primer mix. A unique molecular identifier was introduced onto each TCR beta cDNA molecule by a template-switch 5' adaptor carrying 12 random nucleotides. At least 3 million CDR3-containing paired-end reads were obtained from each sample. First-strand cDNA synthesis was performed from all RNA using the Mint cDNA synthesis kit, with priming by a TRBC-specific oligonucleotide. All cDNA was treated with uracil-DNA glycosylase and then went through a first 18-cycle PCR with the universal primers M1SS and BC2_uni_R. Concerning the study's data processing: For normalization, 1 million high-quality reads were randomly selected from each sample, with every read carrying a distinct molecular identifier. Reads with shared molecular identifiers were discarded instead of being binned into consensus sequences. MiTCR, set to a Q25 quality threshold and the strictest error-elimination algorithm, was used for CDR3 identification, clonotype clustering and error correction. A nonparametric unseen species model with Euler transformation was used to estimate lower-bound total TCR beta diversity. TCRdb applied fastp at Q25 and MiXCR to the public reads, then kept only in-frame beta chains. Rows with a matching CDR3 protein are joined into one entry that keeps the most common DNA and genes. TCRdb, not the authors, supplied the V and J calls. In all, the sample holds 780,000 or so distinct CDR3 sequences, and 20% to 25% of those were seen once. The top ten constitute around 3.6% of the sample.

For this clonotype: What antigen it recognizes has not been identified. Base qualities are not recorded, but no much larger clone differs from it by a single base.

Including the terminal cysteine and phenylalanine, the CDR3 comprises 14 residues. Kept here is only the CDR3 DNA, which spans 42 bases and is read in frame from base 1. V is shortened by 5 bases, J by 4 bases, and the region joining them spans 16 bases. CDR1 and CDR2 are read off the germline V gene as SQVTM and ANQGSEA. These data also featured in a second study, about T cells of mothers and their children. As that second paper reports: The donors were nine systemically healthy Caucasian individuals, made up of three mothers and their six children. cDNA synthesis used all of the extracted RNA, with approximately 1.6 ug of RNA in each 15 ul reaction. In the second PCR, the M1S primer added sample barcodes and 2-4 random nucleotides. More than 8 million TCR beta CDR3 reads were obtained from each mother, and roughly 3 million reads were obtained from each child. TCR recombination output is similarly shaped by thymic selection in related and unrelated pairs, with a minor effect exerted by inherited differences. Normalized repertoire overlap was always found to be slightly, but never significantly, higher in related mother-child pairs than in unrelated mother-child pairs. No persistent microchimeric T cell clones were detected, at a sensitivity of approximately 100 clones per million clonotypes. Deep NGS was used in the study to compare the TCR beta repertoires of mothers and children and to look for features that separate related mother-child pairs from unrelated individuals. On average, the children were approximately 11 +/- 4 years old, while the mothers were approximately 40 +/- 4 years old. After adapters were ligated using NEBNext reagents, the libraries underwent 100+100 nt paired-end sequencing on an Illumina HiSeq 2000. To prevent cross-contamination, the mother and child libraries were prepared one month apart and sequenced in separate runs. Between roughly 450,000 and 2,000,000 distinct TCR beta clonotypes were identified per donor. Naive TCR beta clonotypes were estimated from low-frequency clonotypes matched to each donor's FACS-determined naive share, without sorting.

The chain was built from TRBV29-1 and TRBJ2-3, with a tentative D gene TRBD1 over 5 matching bases. The source is a boy aged 10-17 years in good health. The sequenced sample was blood. The DNA sequence follows: TGCAGCGTTACGGTGGCAGGGCGCCCAGATACGCAGTATTTT. This translates into CSVTVAGRPDTQYF.